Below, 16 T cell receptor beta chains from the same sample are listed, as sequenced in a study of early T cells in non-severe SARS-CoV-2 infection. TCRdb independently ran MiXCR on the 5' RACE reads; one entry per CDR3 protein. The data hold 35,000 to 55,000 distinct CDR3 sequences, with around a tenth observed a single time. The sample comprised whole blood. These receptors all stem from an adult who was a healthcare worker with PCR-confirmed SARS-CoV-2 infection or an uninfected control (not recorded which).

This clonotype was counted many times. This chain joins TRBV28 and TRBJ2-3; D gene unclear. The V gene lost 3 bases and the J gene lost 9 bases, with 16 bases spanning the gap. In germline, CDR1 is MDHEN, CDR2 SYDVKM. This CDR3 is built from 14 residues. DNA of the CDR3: TGTGCCAGCAGTTTCGGCCTCTCGAGTGACACGCAGTATTTT. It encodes CASSFGLSSDTQYF.

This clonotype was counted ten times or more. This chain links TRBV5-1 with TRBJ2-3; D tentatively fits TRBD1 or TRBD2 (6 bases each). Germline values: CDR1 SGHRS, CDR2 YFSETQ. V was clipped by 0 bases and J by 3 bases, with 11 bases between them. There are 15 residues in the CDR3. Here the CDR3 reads CASSLAGGLTDTQYF. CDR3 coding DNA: TGCGCCAGCAGCTTGGCCGGGGGCCTTACAGATACGCAGTATTTT. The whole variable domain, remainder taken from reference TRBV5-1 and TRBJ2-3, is KAGVTQTPRYLIKTRGQQVTLSCSPISGHRSVSWYQQTPGQGLQFLFEYFSETQRNKGNFPGRFSGRQFSNSRSEMNVSTLELGDSALYLCASSLAGGLTDTQYFGPGTRLTVL.

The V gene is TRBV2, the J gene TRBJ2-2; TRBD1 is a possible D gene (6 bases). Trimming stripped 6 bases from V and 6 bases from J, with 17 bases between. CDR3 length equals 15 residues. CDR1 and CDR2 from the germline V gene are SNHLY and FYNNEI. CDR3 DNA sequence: TGTGCCAGCAGCTCGGACAGACCAAGATCCGGGGAGCTGTTTTTT. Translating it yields CASSSDRPRSGELFF.

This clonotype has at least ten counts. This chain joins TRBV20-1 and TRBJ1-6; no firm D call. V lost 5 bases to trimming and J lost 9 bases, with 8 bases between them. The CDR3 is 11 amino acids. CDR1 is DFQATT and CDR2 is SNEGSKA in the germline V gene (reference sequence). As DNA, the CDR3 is TGCAGTGCTCGGTTCGGTTCACCCCTCCACTTT. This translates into CSARFGSPLHF.

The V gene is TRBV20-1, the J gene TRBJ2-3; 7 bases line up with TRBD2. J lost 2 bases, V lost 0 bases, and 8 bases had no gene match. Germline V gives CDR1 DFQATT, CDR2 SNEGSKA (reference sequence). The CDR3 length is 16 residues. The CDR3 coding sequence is TGCAGTGCTAGAGATAGGGCGGGAGACTACACAGATACGCAGTATTTT. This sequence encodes CSARDRAGDYTDTQYF.

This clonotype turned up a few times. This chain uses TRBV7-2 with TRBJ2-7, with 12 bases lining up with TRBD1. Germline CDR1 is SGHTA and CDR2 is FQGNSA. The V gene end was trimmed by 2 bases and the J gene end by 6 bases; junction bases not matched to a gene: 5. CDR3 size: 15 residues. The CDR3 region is CASSLRDRGRIEQYF. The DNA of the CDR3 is TGTGCCAGCAGCTTAAGGGACAGGGGGCGAATCGAGCAGTACTTC.

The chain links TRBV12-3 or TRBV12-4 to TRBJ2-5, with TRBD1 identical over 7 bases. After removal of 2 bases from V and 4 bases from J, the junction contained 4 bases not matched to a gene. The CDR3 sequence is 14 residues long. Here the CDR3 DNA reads TGTGCCAGCAGTTTATCCACAGGGGTAGAGACCCAGTACTTC. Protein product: CASSLSTGVETQYF.

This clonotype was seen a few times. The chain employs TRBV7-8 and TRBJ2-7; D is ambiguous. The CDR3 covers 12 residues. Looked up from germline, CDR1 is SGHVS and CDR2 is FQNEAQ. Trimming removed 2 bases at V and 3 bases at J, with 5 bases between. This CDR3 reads CASSLIRYEQYF. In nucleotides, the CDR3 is TGTGCCAGCAGCTTAATACGCTACGAGCAGTACTTC. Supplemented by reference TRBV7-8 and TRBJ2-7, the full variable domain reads GAGVSQSPRYKVAKRGQDVALRCDPISGHVSLFWYQQALGQGPEFLTYFQNEAQLDKSGLPSDRFFAERPEGSVSTLKIQRTQQEDSAVYLCASSLIRYEQYFGPGTRLTVT.

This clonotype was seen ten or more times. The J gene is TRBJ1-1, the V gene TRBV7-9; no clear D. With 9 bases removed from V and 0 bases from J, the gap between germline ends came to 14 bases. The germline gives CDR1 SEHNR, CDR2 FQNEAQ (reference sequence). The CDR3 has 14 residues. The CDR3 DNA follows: TGTGCCAGTACCACAGCAGGCATGAACACTGAAGCTTTCTTT. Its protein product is CASTTAGMNTEAFF. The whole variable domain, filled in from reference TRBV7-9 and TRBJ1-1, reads DTGVSQNPRHKITKRGQNVTFRCDPISEHNRLYWYRQTLGQGPEFLTYFQNEAQLEKSRLLSDRFSAERPKGSFSTLEIQRTEQGDSAMYLCASTTAGMNTEAFFGQGTRLTVV.

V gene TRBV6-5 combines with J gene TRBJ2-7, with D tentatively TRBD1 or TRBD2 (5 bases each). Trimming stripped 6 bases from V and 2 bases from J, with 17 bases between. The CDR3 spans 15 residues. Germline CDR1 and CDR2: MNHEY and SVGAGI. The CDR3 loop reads CASSPRVRGAYEQYF. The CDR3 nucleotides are TGTGCCAGCAGCCCCAGGGTAAGAGGGGCCTACGAGCAGTACTTC.

CDR3 sequence: CASSYHMGLAGGGDEQFF. The CDR3 nucleotides read TGTGCCAGCAGTTACCATATGGGACTAGCGGGAGGTGGAGATGAGCAGTTCTTC. The V and J genes are TRBV28 and TRBJ2-1, with TRBD2 identical over 15 bases. J gave up 8 bases and V 4 bases, and 12 bases lay outside the gene matches. Germline CDR1 MDHEN, CDR2 SYDVKM. This CDR3 spans 18 amino acids.

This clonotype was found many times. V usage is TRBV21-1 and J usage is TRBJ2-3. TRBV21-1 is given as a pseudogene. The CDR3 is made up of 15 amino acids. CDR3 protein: CASSKLRGMGDTQYF. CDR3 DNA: TGTGCCAGCAGCAAATTGAGAGGCATGGGGGATACGCAGTATTTT.

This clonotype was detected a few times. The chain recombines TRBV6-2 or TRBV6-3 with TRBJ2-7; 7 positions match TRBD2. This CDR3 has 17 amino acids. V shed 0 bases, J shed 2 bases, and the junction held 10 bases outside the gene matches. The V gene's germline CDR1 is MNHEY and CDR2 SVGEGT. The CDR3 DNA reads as TGTGCCAGCAGTTACTCGTTGGGCGGGAGTAGGGCCTACGAGCAGTACTTC. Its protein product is CASSYSLGGSRAYEQYF.

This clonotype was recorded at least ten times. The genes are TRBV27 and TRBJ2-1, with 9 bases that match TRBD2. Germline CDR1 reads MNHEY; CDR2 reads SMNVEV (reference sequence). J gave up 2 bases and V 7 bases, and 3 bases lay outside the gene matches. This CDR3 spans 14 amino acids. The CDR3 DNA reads TGTGCCAGCATGGGCGGGAGGGCCTACAATGAGCAGTTCTTC. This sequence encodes CASMGGRAYNEQFF.

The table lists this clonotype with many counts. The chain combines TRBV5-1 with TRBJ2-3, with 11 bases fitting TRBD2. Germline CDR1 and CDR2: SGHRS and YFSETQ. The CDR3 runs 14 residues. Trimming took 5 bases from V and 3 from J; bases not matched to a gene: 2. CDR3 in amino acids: CASRIAGGTDTQYF. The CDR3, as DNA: TGCGCCAGCAGGATAGCGGGGGGGACAGATACGCAGTATTTT.

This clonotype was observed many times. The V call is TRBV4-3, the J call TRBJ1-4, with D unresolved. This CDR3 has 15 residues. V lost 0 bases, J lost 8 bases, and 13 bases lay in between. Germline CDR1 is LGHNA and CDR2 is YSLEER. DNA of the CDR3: TGCGCCAGCAGCCAAGAGGCCGGGAGACGGGAAAAACTGTTTTTT. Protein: CASSQEAGRREKLFF.